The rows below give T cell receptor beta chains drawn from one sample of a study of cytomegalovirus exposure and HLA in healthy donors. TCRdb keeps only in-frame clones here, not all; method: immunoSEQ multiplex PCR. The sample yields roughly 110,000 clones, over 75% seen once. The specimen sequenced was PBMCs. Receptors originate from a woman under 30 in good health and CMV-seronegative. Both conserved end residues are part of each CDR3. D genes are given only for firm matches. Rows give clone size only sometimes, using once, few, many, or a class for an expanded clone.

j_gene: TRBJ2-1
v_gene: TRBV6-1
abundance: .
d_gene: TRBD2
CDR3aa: CASRARTSGSDEQFF
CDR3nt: TGTGCCAGCAGGGCGAGGACTAGCGGGTCGGATGAGCAGTTCTTC

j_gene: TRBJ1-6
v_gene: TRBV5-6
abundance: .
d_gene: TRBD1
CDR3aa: CASSTNTGGNSPLHF
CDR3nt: TGTGCCAGCAGTACAAACACAGGGGGGAATTCACCCCTCCACTTT

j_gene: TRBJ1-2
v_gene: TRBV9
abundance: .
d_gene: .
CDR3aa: CASSARRESFYGYTF
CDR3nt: TGTGCCAGCAGCGCCAGGAGGGAGTCTTTCTATGGCTACACCTTC

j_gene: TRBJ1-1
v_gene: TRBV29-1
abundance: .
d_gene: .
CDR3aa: CSVEDWRVLNTEAFF
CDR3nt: TGCAGCGTTGAAGATTGGAGAGTTTTGAACACTGAAGCTTTCTTT

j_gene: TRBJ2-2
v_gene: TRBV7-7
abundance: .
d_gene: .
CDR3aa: CASSFSQYTGELFF
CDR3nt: TGTGCTAGCAGCTTCTCACAGTACACCGGGGAGCTGTTTTTT

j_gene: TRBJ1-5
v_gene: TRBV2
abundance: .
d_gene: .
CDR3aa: CASRSRTGSNQPQHF
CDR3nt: TGTGCCAGCAGATCGAGAACAGGGAGCAATCAGCCCCAGCATTTT

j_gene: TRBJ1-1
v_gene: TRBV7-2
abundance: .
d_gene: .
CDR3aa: CASSPGHRNTEAFF
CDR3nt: TGTGCCAGCAGCCCGGGACACAGGAACACTGAAGCTTTCTTT

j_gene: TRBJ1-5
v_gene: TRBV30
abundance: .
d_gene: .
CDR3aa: CAWSVQYSNQPQHF
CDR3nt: TGTGCCTGGAGTGTACAGTATAGCAATCAGCCCCAGCATTTT

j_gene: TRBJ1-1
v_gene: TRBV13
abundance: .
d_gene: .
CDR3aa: CASSLQGSEAFF
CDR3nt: TGTGCCAGCAGCTTACAGGGATCGGAAGCTTTCTTT

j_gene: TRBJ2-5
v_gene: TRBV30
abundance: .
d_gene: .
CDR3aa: CAWSLSLQETQYF
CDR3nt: TGTGCCTGGAGTTTGAGTTTGCAAGAGACCCAGTACTTC

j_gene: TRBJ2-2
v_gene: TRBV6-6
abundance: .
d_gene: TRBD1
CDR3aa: CASSFSDRGGTGELFF
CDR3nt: TGTGCCAGCAGCTTCTCCGACAGGGGGGGGACCGGGGAGCTGTTTTTT

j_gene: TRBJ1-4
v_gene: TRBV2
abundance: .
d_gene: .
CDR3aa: CASKRGPATNEKLFF
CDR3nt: TGTGCCAGCAAGCGGGGGCCGGCAACTAATGAAAAACTGTTTTTT

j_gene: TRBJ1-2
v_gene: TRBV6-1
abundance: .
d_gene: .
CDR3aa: CASSEGAGGYGYTF
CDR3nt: TGTGCCAGCAGTGAAGGGGCGGGGGGCTATGGCTACACCTTC

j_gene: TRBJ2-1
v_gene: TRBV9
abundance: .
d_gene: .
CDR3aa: CASSVGPVVDEQFF
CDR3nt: TGTGCCAGCAGCGTAGGCCCGGTGGTGGATGAGCAGTTCTTC

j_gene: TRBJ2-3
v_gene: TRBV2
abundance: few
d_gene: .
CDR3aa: CASNERVAVRSTDTQYF
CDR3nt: TGTGCCAGCAACGAGAGGGTCGCGGTCCGTAGCACAGATACGCAGTATTTT

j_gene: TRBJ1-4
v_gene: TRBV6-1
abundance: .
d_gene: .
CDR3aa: CASSEGVTALNEKLFF
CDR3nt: TGTGCCAGCAGTGAAGGCGTAACCGCCCTAAATGAAAAACTGTTTTTT

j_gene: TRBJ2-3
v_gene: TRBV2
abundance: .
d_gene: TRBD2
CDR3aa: CASRFPGGTSGGPSTDTQYF
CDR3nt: TGTGCCAGCAGGTTCCCGGGAGGGACTAGCGGGGGCCCTAGCACAGATACGCAGTATTTT

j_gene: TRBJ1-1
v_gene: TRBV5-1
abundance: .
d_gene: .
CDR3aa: CASSLGGKITEAFF
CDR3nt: TGCGCCAGCAGCTTGGGAGGGAAAATCACTGAAGCTTTCTTT

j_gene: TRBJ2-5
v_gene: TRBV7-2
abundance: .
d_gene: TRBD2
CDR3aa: CASSQGLAVETQYF
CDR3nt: TGTGCCAGCAGCCAGGGACTAGCGGTAGAGACCCAGTACTTC

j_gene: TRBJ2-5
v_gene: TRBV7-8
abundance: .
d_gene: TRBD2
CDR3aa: CAWGGDDQETQYF
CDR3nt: TGTGCCTGGGGGGGTGATGACCAAGAGACCCAGTACTTC

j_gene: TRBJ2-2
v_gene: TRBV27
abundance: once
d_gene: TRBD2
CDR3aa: CASSFRERLAFTTGELFF
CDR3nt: TGTGCCAGCAGTTTCAGGGAGAGACTAGCGTTTACCACCGGGGAGCTGTTTTTT

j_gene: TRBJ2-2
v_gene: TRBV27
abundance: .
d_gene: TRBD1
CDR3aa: CASQDRADTGELFF
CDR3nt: TGTGCCAGCCAAGACAGGGCAGACACCGGGGAGCTGTTTTTT

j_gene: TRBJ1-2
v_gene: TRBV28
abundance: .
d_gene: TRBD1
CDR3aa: CASSLQGAGNYGYTF
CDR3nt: TGTGCCAGCAGTTTACAGGGGGCGGGCAACTATGGCTACACCTTC

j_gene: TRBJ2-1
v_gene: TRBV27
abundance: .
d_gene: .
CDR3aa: CASSSTNNEQFF
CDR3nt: TGTGCCAGCAGCTCGACTAACAATGAGCAGTTCTTC

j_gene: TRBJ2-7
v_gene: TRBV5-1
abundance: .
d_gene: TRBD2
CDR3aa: CASSLVGTSGSYEQYF
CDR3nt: TGCGCCAGCAGCTTGGTGGGGACTAGCGGTTCCTACGAGCAGTACTTC

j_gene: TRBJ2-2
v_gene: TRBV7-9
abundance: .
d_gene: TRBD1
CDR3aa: CASSSNRGNTGELFF
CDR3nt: TGTGCCAGCAGCTCCAACAGGGGGAACACCGGGGAGCTGTTTTTT

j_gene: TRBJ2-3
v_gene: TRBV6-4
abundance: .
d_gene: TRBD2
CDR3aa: CASSFGGGGTDTQYF
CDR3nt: TGTGCCAGCAGTTTCGGCGGGGGGGGCACAGATACGCAGTATTTT

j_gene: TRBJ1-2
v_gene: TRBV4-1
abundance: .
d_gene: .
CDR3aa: CASSQDETGHYGYTF
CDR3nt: TGCGCCAGCAGCCAAGATGAGACAGGACACTATGGCTACACCTTC

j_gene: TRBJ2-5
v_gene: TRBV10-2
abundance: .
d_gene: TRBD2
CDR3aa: CATTGGGGGIETQYF
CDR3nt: TGCGCCACCACCGGGGGGGGCGGGGGGATCGAGACCCAGTACTTC

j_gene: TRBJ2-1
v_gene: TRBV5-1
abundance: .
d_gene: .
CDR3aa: CASSLWGTDNEQFF
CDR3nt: TGCGCCAGCAGTCTCTGGGGGACTGACAATGAGCAGTTCTTC

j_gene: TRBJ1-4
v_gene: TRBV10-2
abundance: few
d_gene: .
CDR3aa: CASMAGRKGVEKLFF
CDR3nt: TGCGCCAGCATGGCAGGAAGGAAGGGAGTCGAAAAACTGTTTTTT

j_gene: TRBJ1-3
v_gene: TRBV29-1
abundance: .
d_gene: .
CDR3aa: CSVEPPGGAGNTIYF
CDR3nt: TGCAGCGTTGAACCCCCGGGGGGGGCTGGAAACACCATATATTTT